This paragraph covers one T cell receptor beta chain sequence. Its antigen is as yet unknown. The data were taken from a study of identifying expanded T cells in peripheral blood. General study results and limits: Roughly two-week clone count variance significantly increased as total template count grew. Over about two and four weeks, about 16 and 20 clones changed, versus approximately 1.1 between replicates.

V was clipped by 2 bases and J by 4 bases, with 11 bases between them. The CDR3 runs to 14 residues. CDR1 GTSNPN and CDR2 SVGIG come from the germline V gene (reference sequence). The method was immunoSEQ multiplex PCR; TCRdb's version includes in-frame clones alone and lacks a portion of them. The sample carries about 63,000 clones, around 81% recorded once. No infections or other immune events were documented during collection. The clonotype was recovered from a person between 18 and 75 years old in good health. The chain recombines TRBV30 with TRBJ2-2; D remains unclear. Sample: blood. The CDR3 loop reads CAWSPDGPTGELFF. DNA for the CDR3: TGTGCCTGGAGTCCGGACGGCCCCACCGGGGAGCTGTTTTTT.